Listed below are T cell receptor beta chains from one sample, sequenced in a study of T cell repertoires in cytomegalovirus infection. MiXCR, applied by TCRdb to the reads, yields one record per CDR3 protein. The sample includes roughly 230,000 distinct CDR3 sequences, approximately 24% of them seen just once. The sample comprised CD8+ T cells from PBMCs. These TCRs come from a human donor in good health (CMV status not recorded). Some clones in this sample may be carry-over from other donors' samples. Each CDR3 is given with its conserved first and last residue. The order of the fields is V gene, clone size, D gene, J gene, CDR3 protein, CDR3 DNA. A D gene is named only where the DNA matches it firmly. Clone size, where shown, is once, few, many, or a class for clones that have expanded.

v_call: TRBV7-9
clone_size: many
d_call: NA
j_call: TRBJ1-1
cdr3_aa: CASSPPDGPWPAEAFF
cdr3_nt: TGTGCCAGCAGCCCTCCGGACGGTCCTTGGCCCGCGGAAGCTTTCTTT

v_call: TRBV13
clone_size: few
d_call: NA
j_call: TRBJ1-6
cdr3_aa: CASSPRGRAYNSPLHF
cdr3_nt: TGTGCCAGCAGCCCCCGGGGCCGAGCCTATAATTCACCCCTCCACTTT

v_call: TRBV28
clone_size: few
d_call: TRBD1
j_call: TRBJ2-7
cdr3_aa: CASSILGQAYEQYF
cdr3_nt: TGTGCCAGCAGTATCCTCGGACAGGCTTACGAGCAGTACTTC

v_call: TRBV7-6
clone_size: NA
d_call: NA
j_call: TRBJ1-4
cdr3_aa: CASSLVARKATNEKLFF
cdr3_nt: TGTGCCAGCAGCTTAGTGGCAAGGAAGGCAACTAATGAAAAACTGTTTTTT

v_call: TRBV29-1
clone_size: once
d_call: TRBD2
j_call: TRBJ2-1
cdr3_aa: CSVVTSGGREFF
cdr3_nt: TGCAGCGTCGTGACTAGCGGGGGGCGAGAGTTCTTC

v_call: TRBV7-9
clone_size: few
d_call: TRBD2
j_call: TRBJ2-1
cdr3_aa: CASSPRTSGLSSYNEQFF
cdr3_nt: TGTGCCAGCAGCCCCCGGACTAGCGGCTTAAGCTCCTACAATGAGCAGTTCTTC

v_call: TRBV7-2
clone_size: NA
d_call: NA
j_call: TRBJ2-7
cdr3_aa: CASSFWGPTYEQYF
cdr3_nt: TGTGCCAGCAGCTTTTGGGGCCCGACCTACGAGCAGTACTTC

v_call: TRBV7-9
clone_size: many
d_call: NA
j_call: TRBJ2-1
cdr3_aa: CASGQGNEQFF
cdr3_nt: TGTGCCAGCGGGCAGGGCAATGAGCAGTTCTTC

v_call: TRBV19
clone_size: few
d_call: TRBD2
j_call: TRBJ2-7
cdr3_aa: CASSGTSGAYEQYF
cdr3_nt: TGTGCCAGTTCCGGGACTAGCGGGGCCTACGAGCAGTACTTC

v_call: TRBV7-6
clone_size: many
d_call: NA
j_call: TRBJ1-6
cdr3_aa: CASSLARNSPLHF
cdr3_nt: TGTGCCAGCAGCTTAGCTCGCAATTCACCCCTCCACTTT

v_call: TRBV12-3/TRBV12-4
clone_size: many
d_call: NA
j_call: TRBJ1-1
cdr3_aa: CASSFEDRGLTEAFF
cdr3_nt: TGTGCCAGCAGTTTCGAAGATCGGGGACTCACTGAAGCTTTCTTT

v_call: TRBV19
clone_size: NA
d_call: NA
j_call: TRBJ2-1
cdr3_aa: CASSIVAHEQFF
cdr3_nt: TGTGCCAGTAGTATAGTCGCGCATGAGCAGTTCTTC

v_call: TRBV7-2
clone_size: many
d_call: NA
j_call: TRBJ1-2
cdr3_aa: CASSPGVGQAYGYTF
cdr3_nt: TGTGCCAGCAGCCCGGGGGTGGGACAAGCCTATGGCTACACCTTC

v_call: TRBV12-3/TRBV12-4
clone_size: few
d_call: TRBD1
j_call: TRBJ1-2
cdr3_aa: CASKGQGAQGYTF
cdr3_nt: TGTGCCAGCAAAGGACAGGGGGCGCAAGGCTACACCTTC

v_call: TRBV28
clone_size: NA
d_call: NA
j_call: TRBJ1-2
cdr3_aa: CASRSWQWGYTF
cdr3_nt: TGTGCCAGCAGGTCCTGGCAGTGGGGCTACACCTTC

v_call: TRBV14
clone_size: many
d_call: NA
j_call: TRBJ1-1
cdr3_aa: CASSQDIGASLNTEAFF
cdr3_nt: TGTGCCAGCAGCCAAGATATCGGGGCCAGCTTGAACACTGAAGCTTTCTTT

v_call: TRBV11-1
clone_size: many
d_call: TRBD1
j_call: TRBJ2-7
cdr3_aa: CASSLTGAYEQYF
cdr3_nt: TGTGCCAGCAGCTTAACAGGGGCGTACGAGCAGTACTTC

v_call: TRBV7-9
clone_size: few
d_call: NA
j_call: TRBJ2-1
cdr3_aa: CASSFWDRGVREQFF
cdr3_nt: TGTGCCAGCAGCTTCTGGGATAGAGGGGTACGGGAGCAGTTCTTC

v_call: TRBV6-6
clone_size: NA
d_call: NA
j_call: TRBJ2-2
cdr3_aa: CASSPPGFTGELFF
cdr3_nt: TGTGCCAGCAGTCCCCCAGGGTTTACCGGGGAGCTGTTTTTT

v_call: TRBV28
clone_size: NA
d_call: TRBD2
j_call: TRBJ2-1
cdr3_aa: CASSPPLAGPGDEQFF
cdr3_nt: TGTGCCAGCAGCCCGCCGCTAGCGGGGCCCGGGGATGAGCAGTTCTTC

v_call: TRBV19
clone_size: few
d_call: NA
j_call: TRBJ2-7
cdr3_aa: CASSTPHSYEQYF
cdr3_nt: TGTGCCAGTAGTACCCCCCACTCCTACGAGCAGTACTTC

v_call: TRBV7-3
clone_size: many
d_call: NA
j_call: TRBJ2-5
cdr3_aa: CASSPGVIETQYF
cdr3_nt: TGTGCCAGCAGCCCTGGGGTCATTGAGACCCAGTACTTC

v_call: TRBV2
clone_size: NA
d_call: NA
j_call: TRBJ1-1
cdr3_aa: CASSELTEAFF
cdr3_nt: TGTGCCAGCAGTGAACTCACTGAAGCTTTCTTT

v_call: TRBV6-6
clone_size: NA
d_call: NA
j_call: TRBJ2-2
cdr3_aa: CASNPYGGTDTGELFF
cdr3_nt: TGTGCCAGCAACCCCTACGGGGGCACCGACACCGGGGAGCTGTTTTTT

v_call: TRBV7-6
clone_size: many
d_call: NA
j_call: TRBJ2-3
cdr3_aa: CASSLVGDTDTQYF
cdr3_nt: TGTGCCAGCAGCTTAGTGGGGGACACAGATACGCAGTATTTT

v_call: TRBV23-1
clone_size: NA
d_call: NA
j_call: TRBJ2-7
cdr3_aa: CASSQPDSAEGEQYF
cdr3_nt: TGCGCCAGCAGTCAACCCGACTCGGCGGAGGGCGAGCAGTACTTC

v_call: TRBV20-1
clone_size: NA
d_call: NA
j_call: TRBJ2-7
cdr3_aa: CSARQAISYEQYF
cdr3_nt: TGCAGTGCTAGGCAGGCAATCTCCTACGAGCAGTACTTC

v_call: TRBV7-6
clone_size: few
d_call: NA
j_call: TRBJ2-2
cdr3_aa: CASSLTRENTGELFF
cdr3_nt: TGTGCCAGCAGCTTAACGCGGGAGAACACCGGGGAGCTGTTTTTT

v_call: TRBV7-9
clone_size: few
d_call: NA
j_call: TRBJ2-5
cdr3_aa: CASSLFSQETQYF
cdr3_nt: TGTGCCAGCAGCTTATTCAGCCAAGAGACCCAGTACTTC

v_call: TRBV5-5
clone_size: few
d_call: NA
j_call: TRBJ2-1
cdr3_aa: CASSFGGPLSGNEQFF
cdr3_nt: TGTGCCAGCAGCTTCGGGGGTCCCCTCTCGGGGAATGAGCAGTTCTTC

v_call: TRBV19
clone_size: NA
d_call: TRBD1
j_call: TRBJ2-2
cdr3_aa: CASSRQGATGELFF
cdr3_nt: TGTGCCAGTAGCAGACAGGGCGCCACCGGGGAGCTGTTTTTT

v_call: TRBV29-1
clone_size: NA
d_call: TRBD2
j_call: TRBJ2-7
cdr3_aa: CSVDPGGPVRYF
cdr3_nt: TGCAGCGTTGACCCGGGAGGTCCCGTAAGGTACTTC

v_call: TRBV6-6
clone_size: NA
d_call: TRBD2
j_call: TRBJ2-3
cdr3_aa: CASSSTSGGAYTDTQYF
cdr3_nt: TGTGCCAGCAGTTCGACTAGCGGGGGGGCCTACACAGATACGCAGTATTTT

v_call: TRBV28
clone_size: few
d_call: NA
j_call: TRBJ2-7
cdr3_aa: CASSPPDQVYEQYF
cdr3_nt: TGTGCCAGCAGTCCCCCCGACCAGGTCTACGAGCAGTACTTC

v_call: TRBV2
clone_size: NA
d_call: TRBD2
j_call: TRBJ2-3
cdr3_aa: CASKASGGAIADTQYF
cdr3_nt: TGTGCCAGCAAGGCTAGCGGGGGGGCAATTGCAGATACGCAGTATTTT

v_call: TRBV28
clone_size: few
d_call: NA
j_call: TRBJ2-1
cdr3_aa: CASSLGQSSYNEQFF
cdr3_nt: TGTGCCAGCAGTTTAGGGCAGAGCTCCTACAATGAGCAGTTCTTC

v_call: TRBV15
clone_size: NA
d_call: TRBD2
j_call: TRBJ2-5
cdr3_aa: CATSRASGGETQYF
cdr3_nt: TGTGCCACCAGCAGAGCTAGCGGGGGAGAGACCCAGTACTTC

v_call: TRBV20-1
clone_size: once
d_call: NA
j_call: TRBJ1-2
cdr3_aa: CSARSPTDNYGYTF
cdr3_nt: TGCAGTGCTAGATCCCCCACCGATAACTATGGCTACACCTTC

v_call: TRBV7-9
clone_size: NA
d_call: TRBD2
j_call: TRBJ2-3
cdr3_aa: CASSSIAGVTDTQYF
cdr3_nt: TGTGCCAGCAGCTCCATAGCGGGGGTCACAGATACGCAGTATTTT

v_call: TRBV27
clone_size: few
d_call: NA
j_call: TRBJ2-1
cdr3_aa: CASSLGAALDEQFF
cdr3_nt: TGTGCCAGCAGTTTAGGCGCAGCCTTGGATGAGCAGTTCTTC

v_call: TRBV12-3/TRBV12-4
clone_size: NA
d_call: NA
j_call: TRBJ2-1
cdr3_aa: CASSLLGARNEQFF
cdr3_nt: TGTGCCAGCAGTTTACTGGGGGCTCGCAATGAGCAGTTCTTC

v_call: TRBV20-1
clone_size: NA
d_call: TRBD2
j_call: TRBJ2-5
cdr3_aa: CSARQTSGGARETQYF
cdr3_nt: TGCAGTGCTAGACAGACTAGCGGGGGGGCCCGTGAGACCCAGTACTTC

v_call: TRBV7-8
clone_size: few
d_call: NA
j_call: TRBJ2-7
cdr3_aa: CASSLSAAIEQYF
cdr3_nt: TGTGCCAGCAGCTTATCGGCGGCAATCGAGCAGTACTTC

v_call: TRBV28
clone_size: few
d_call: NA
j_call: TRBJ2-2
cdr3_aa: CASSLAWSELFF
cdr3_nt: TGTGCCAGCAGCCTAGCCTGGTCAGAGCTGTTTTTT

v_call: TRBV12-3/TRBV12-4
clone_size: many
d_call: TRBD1
j_call: TRBJ2-2
cdr3_aa: CASSLQGAGELFF
cdr3_nt: TGTGCCAGCAGTCTCCAGGGGGCAGGGGAGCTGTTTTTT

v_call: TRBV27
clone_size: NA
d_call: NA
j_call: TRBJ2-3
cdr3_aa: CASMVGGPMTDTQYF
cdr3_nt: TGTGCCAGCATGGTAGGGGGGCCCATGACAGATACGCAGTATTTT

v_call: TRBV3-1
clone_size: NA
d_call: NA
j_call: TRBJ1-5
cdr3_aa: CASSRDWGRNQPQHF
cdr3_nt: TGTGCCAGCAGCCGGGATTGGGGCAGGAATCAGCCCCAGCATTTT

v_call: TRBV10-2
clone_size: NA
d_call: NA
j_call: TRBJ1-5
cdr3_aa: CASSESSNQPQHF
cdr3_nt: TGCGCCAGCAGTGAGTCGAGCAATCAGCCCCAGCATTTT

v_call: TRBV20-1
clone_size: few
d_call: NA
j_call: TRBJ2-7
cdr3_aa: CSARGADSYEQYF
cdr3_nt: TGCAGTGCTAGAGGGGCAGATTCCTACGAGCAGTACTTC

v_call: TRBV15
clone_size: few
d_call: NA
j_call: TRBJ2-5
cdr3_aa: CATSSSWENSQETQYF
cdr3_nt: TGTGCCACCAGCAGCAGTTGGGAAAACTCCCAAGAGACCCAGTACTTC

v_call: TRBV29-1
clone_size: NA
d_call: NA
j_call: TRBJ1-2
cdr3_aa: CSVGNGYTF
cdr3_nt: TGCAGCGTTGGAAATGGCTACACCTTC

v_call: TRBV5-6
clone_size: few
d_call: TRBD2
j_call: TRBJ2-5
cdr3_aa: CASSPGGGSETQYF
cdr3_nt: TGTGCCAGCAGCCCGGGGGGGGGCTCGGAGACCCAGTACTTC

v_call: TRBV9
clone_size: NA
d_call: NA
j_call: TRBJ2-5
cdr3_aa: CASSSGVDPTKETQYF
cdr3_nt: TGTGCCAGCAGCTCAGGTGTGGACCCGACAAAAGAGACCCAGTACTTC

v_call: TRBV5-5
clone_size: many
d_call: NA
j_call: TRBJ2-7
cdr3_aa: CASSWCSCSKSYEQYF
cdr3_nt: TGTGCCAGCAGCTGGTGTAGCTGTAGTAAATCCTACGAGCAGTACTTC

v_call: TRBV7-8
clone_size: many
d_call: TRBD2
j_call: TRBJ2-7
cdr3_aa: CASSSRPGGASYEQYF
cdr3_nt: TGTGCCAGCAGCTCACGTCCGGGGGGGGCCTCCTACGAGCAGTACTTC

v_call: TRBV6-1
clone_size: many
d_call: NA
j_call: TRBJ2-7
cdr3_aa: CASSESLQVDEQYF
cdr3_nt: TGTGCCAGCAGCGAATCGCTACAGGTGGACGAGCAGTACTTC

v_call: TRBV11-2
clone_size: few
d_call: NA
j_call: TRBJ1-6
cdr3_aa: CASSLDDRAYYNSPLHF
cdr3_nt: TGTGCCAGCAGCTTAGACGACAGAGCTTACTATAATTCACCCCTCCACTTT

v_call: TRBV19
clone_size: NA
d_call: TRBD2
j_call: TRBJ2-1
cdr3_aa: CATGGGAYEQFF
cdr3_nt: TGTGCCACCGGCGGGGGGGCGTATGAGCAGTTCTTC

v_call: TRBV12-3/TRBV12-4
clone_size: many
d_call: NA
j_call: TRBJ2-1
cdr3_aa: CASSLTLHYNEQFF
cdr3_nt: TGTGCCAGCAGTTTAACTCTTCACTACAATGAGCAGTTCTTC